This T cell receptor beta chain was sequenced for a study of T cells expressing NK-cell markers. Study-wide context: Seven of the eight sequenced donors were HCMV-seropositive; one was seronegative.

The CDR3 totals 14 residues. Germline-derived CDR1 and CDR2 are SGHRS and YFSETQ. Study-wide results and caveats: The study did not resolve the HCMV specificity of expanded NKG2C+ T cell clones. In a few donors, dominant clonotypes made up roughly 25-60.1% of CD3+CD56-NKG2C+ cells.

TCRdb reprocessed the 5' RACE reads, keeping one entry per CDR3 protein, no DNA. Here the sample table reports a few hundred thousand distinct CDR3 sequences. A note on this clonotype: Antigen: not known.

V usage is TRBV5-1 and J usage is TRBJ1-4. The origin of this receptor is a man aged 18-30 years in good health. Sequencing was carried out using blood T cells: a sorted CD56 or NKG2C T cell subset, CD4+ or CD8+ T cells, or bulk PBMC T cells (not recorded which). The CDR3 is CASRSGTDNEKLFF.